This passage covers 25 T cell receptor beta chains from one sample sequenced in a study of T cell repertoires in cytomegalovirus infection. Their specific antigens are unknown. Each CDR3 protein is one row after TCRdb ran MiXCR on the reads. The data contain 250,000 to 300,000 distinct CDR3 sequences, less than 25% of them singletons. This sample comprised cultured PBMCs, obtained from culture after CMV antigen stimulation. These receptors were obtained from a human donor in good health (CMV status not recorded). Some clones in this sample may be carry-over from other donors' samples.

This clonotype was counted ten times or more. CDR3 sequence: CASSSSLDPDTQYF. In DNA form, the CDR3 reads TGTGCCAGCAGCTCCTCTTTAGACCCCGATACGCAGTATTTT. The chain couples TRBV7-2 to TRBJ2-3; the D is unclear. The CDR3 totals 14 residues. CDR1 is SGHTA, CDR2 FQGNSA, per germline. V lost 4 bases and J 6 bases, leaving 14 bases between the germline ends. Full variable domain (remainder filled in from reference TRBV7-2 and TRBJ2-3): GAGVSQSPSNKVTEKGKDVELRCDPISGHTALYWYRQSLGQGLEFLIYFQGNSAPDKSGLPSDRFSAERTGGSVSTLTIQRTQQEDSAVYLCASSSSLDPDTQYFGPGTRLTVL.

Ten or more counts support this clonotype. CDR3 loop: CASKRDPYNEQFF. CDR3 in DNA: TGTGCCAGCAAGCGGGATCCCTACAATGAGCAGTTCTTC. The rearrangement uses TRBV6-5 and TRBJ2-1; 7 nucleotides line up with TRBD2. Germline V gene lookup returns CDR1 MNHEY and CDR2 SVGAGI. The CDR3 is made up of 13 amino acids. V lost 7 bases, J lost 2 bases, and 2 bases stayed unmatched.

The sample holds many counts of this clonotype. This chain connects TRBV7-2 to TRBJ1-1; no clear D gene. Per the germline V gene, CDR1 is SGHTA and CDR2 is FQGNSA. The CDR3 is 14 residues long. With 5 bases removed from V and 0 bases from J, the gap between germline ends came to 10 bases. CDR3 DNA sequence: TGTGCCAGCAGCCGAAATGGACTGAACACTGAAGCTTTCTTT. This encodes CASSRNGLNTEAFF.

This clonotype appeared many times. J is TRBJ1-3 and V is TRBV6-1; D is uncertain. Germline values: CDR1 MNHNS, CDR2 SASEGT. The CDR3 sequence is 15 residues long. Trimming took 5 bases from V and 4 from J, leaving 15 bases between them. The CDR3 DNA reads as TGTGCCAGCAGTTCCTCCTGGGTAACCGGAAACACCATATATTTT. Translation: CASSSSWVTGNTIYF.

This chain uses TRBV24-1 with TRBJ2-3, with TRBD2 matching over 13 bases. Per germline, CDR1 KGHDR and CDR2 SFDVKD. The CDR3 has 16 residues. After removal of 0 bases from V and 6 bases from J, the junction contained 2 bases not matched to a gene. The DNA of the CDR3 is TGTGCCACCAGTGATTTGGGGACTAGCGGGGAGGATACGCAGTATTTT. It codes for CATSDLGTSGEDTQYF.

On this clonotype: The conserved closing phenylalanine or tryptophan is absent in this CDR3, likely reflecting a read error. This chain joins TRBV6-8 and TRBJ2-5, with 7 bases fitting TRBD2. The V and J ends lost 7 bases and 0 bases, in that order; junction bases with no gene match: 2. This CDR3 has 13 amino acids. The V gene's germline CDR1 is MNHGY and CDR2 SAAAGT. The CDR3 coding sequence is TGTGCCAGCATGCGGGGGTACCAAGAGACCCAGTACTTG. Its protein is CASMRGYQETQYL.

Only a few counts were recorded for this clonotype. The V call is TRBV29-1, the J call TRBJ2-3; TRBD2 matches 12 bases. The CDR3 has 13 amino acids. V gave up 3 bases and J gave up 5 bases; unmatched junction bases: 0. CDR1 and CDR2 from the germline V gene are SQVTM and ANQGSEA. For the CDR3, the DNA is TGCAGCGTTGAGGGACTAGCGGGAGATACGCAGTATTTT. Translation gives CSVEGLAGDTQYF.

This clonotype came up a few times. The rearrangement uses TRBV4-1 and TRBJ1-2, with no clear D. Looked up from germline, CDR1 is MGHRA and CDR2 is YSYEKL. The CDR3 loop spans 15 amino acids. V lost 0 bases and J 6 bases, leaving 14 bases between the germline ends. CDR3 coding DNA: TGCGCCAGCAGCCAAGAGAGGGCTGCTTGGAATGGCTACACCTTC. Its translation is CASSQERAAWNGYTF.

The CDR3 DNA reads as TGTGCCACCTCCGAGGTTCTCCCCGAGGGGACCCAGTACTTC. Translation gives CATSEVLPEGTQYF. This chain connects TRBV6-2 or TRBV6-3 to TRBJ2-5, with D perhaps TRBD2 (5 bases). Germline CDR1 MNHEY, CDR2 SVGEGT. V lost 10 bases and J lost 7, with 22 bases in between. The CDR3 loop spans 14 amino acids.

The gene calls are TRBV6-2 or TRBV6-3 and TRBJ2-1; D gene ambiguous. The CDR3 has 14 residues. The V end was cut by 0 bases, the J end by 14 bases, with 17 bases between. Germline CDR1 and CDR2: MNHEY and SVGEGT. The CDR3 sequence: CASSYSGHFRLEFF. The CDR3 DNA is TGTGCCAGCAGTTACTCGGGCCATTTTCGATTGGAGTTCTTC.

The CDR3 protein is CSARVQQGVVTGANVLTF. CDR3 nucleotides: TGCAGTGCTAGAGTTCAACAGGGGGTAGTAACTGGGGCCAACGTCCTGACTTTC. The chain joins TRBV20-1 to TRBJ2-6, with 8 bases aligning to TRBD1. This CDR3 region has 18 residues. Trimming removed 1 base from V and 2 bases from J; junction bases left unmatched: 10. Germline lookup yields CDR1 DFQATT and CDR2 SNEGSKA (reference sequence).

In its sample, this clonotype was seen many times. The chain joins TRBV6-2 or TRBV6-3 to TRBJ2-1, with TRBD2 matching 8 bases. V lost 4 bases and J lost 10; bases outside the gene matches: 24. This CDR3 region has 19 residues. CDR1 and CDR2 from the germline V gene are MNHEY and SVGEGT. This chain's CDR3 is CASSSNFPFTGGVLMEQFF. CDR3 coding DNA: TGTGCCAGCAGTTCAAATTTCCCTTTTACGGGAGGGGTGTTGATGGAGCAGTTCTTC.

This clonotype was detected many times. The chain joins TRBV7-8 to TRBJ1-4; D possibly corresponds to TRBD1 (6 bases). Germline V gene sequence: CDR1 SGHVS, CDR2 FQNEAQ. V gave up 3 bases and J gave up 8 bases, with 13 bases separating them. The CDR3 spans 14 residues. CDR3 region: CASSLNRVREKLFF. CDR3 DNA sequence: TGTGCCAGCAGCTTGAACAGGGTTCGCGAAAAACTGTTTTTT.

A few counts support this clonotype. This chain joins TRBV11-1 and TRBJ2-1; 8 bases fit TRBD2. Trimming at V came to 5 bases and at J to 7 bases, leaving 7 bases not matched to a gene. This CDR3 is built from 14 residues. CDR1 SGHAT and CDR2 FQDESV come from the germline V gene (reference sequence). The CDR3 DNA sequence: TGTGCCAGCAGCCACAGCGGGAGAGTGAATGAGCAGTTCTTC. Its protein product is CASSHSGRVNEQFF.

Many counts were recorded for this clonotype. This sequence joins TRBV7-2 and TRBJ1-2; D may be TRBD1 (6 bases). Trimming took off 5 bases at V and 2 bases at J, with 21 bases between the two ends. CDR1 SGHTA and CDR2 FQGNSA come from the germline V gene. The CDR3 consists of 17 residues. CDR3 protein: CASSPYRGASSNYGYTF. DNA for the CDR3: TGTGCCAGCAGCCCTTACCGGGGGGCCTCCTCCAACTATGGCTACACCTTC.

The sample holds many counts of this clonotype. This rearrangement joins TRBV7-2 to TRBJ2-1; TRBD2 matches 8 bases. Trimming at V came to 0 bases and at J to 3 bases, leaving 1 base not matched to a gene. Germline V gene sequence: CDR1 SGHTA, CDR2 FQGNSA. CDR3 length equals 15 residues. The CDR3 spells CASSLASGIYNEQFF. The DNA of the CDR3 is TGTGCCAGCAGCTTAGCTAGCGGGATCTACAATGAGCAGTTCTTC. The complete variable domain, with remaining parts taken from reference TRBV7-2 and TRBJ2-1, reads GAGVSQSPSNKVTEKGKDVELRCDPISGHTALYWYRQSLGQGLEFLIYFQGNSAPDKSGLPSDRFSAERTGGSVSTLTIQRTQQEDSAVYLCASSLASGIYNEQFFGPGTRLTVL.

The chain carries TRBV6-5 and TRBJ2-2; D unresolved. The CDR3 covers 12 residues. Trimming removed 5 bases from V and 8 bases from J, with 9 bases in between. Germline V gene lookup returns CDR1 MNHEY and CDR2 SVGAGI. In DNA, the CDR3 is TGTGCCAGCAGTGACGCGCGAGGGGAGCTGTTTTTT. Its protein is CASSDARGELFF.

V and J are TRBV7-2 and TRBJ2-7; the D call may be TRBD1 or TRBD2 (8 bases each). Germline CDR1 reads SGHTA; CDR2 reads FQGNSA. The CDR3 spans 19 residues. The V gene lost 4 bases and the J gene lost 4 bases, with 29 bases spanning the gap. CDR3 protein: CASSSIPGGRVLAAYEQYF. The CDR3 nucleotides are TGTGCCAGCAGCTCGATCCCAGGGGGCCGGGTACTAGCGGCGTACGAGCAGTACTTC.

The chain joins TRBV5-4 to TRBJ2-1, with D possibly being TRBD2 (6 bases). V lost 0 bases, J lost 4 bases, and 14 bases lay in between. The germline V gene encodes CDR1 SGHNT and CDR2 YYREEE (reference sequence). The CDR3 spans 16 residues. The CDR3 DNA follows: TGTGCCAGCAGCTTGGACGGGCGGGAAGGTTACAATGAGCAGTTCTTC. This translates into CASSLDGREGYNEQFF.

This clonotype turned up a few times. The chain is built from TRBV4-1 and TRBJ1-1; D not resolved. The V and J ends lost 4 bases and 2 bases respectively, with 17 bases between them. The CDR3 is 16 residues long. Germline assignment: CDR1 MGHRA and CDR2 YSYEKL. As DNA, the CDR3 is TGCGCCAGCAGCCCCCTCCTATCGGGAGGAAACACTGAAGCTTTCTTT. Its protein is CASSPLLSGGNTEAFF.

In this sample, this clonotype turned up many times. The chain recombines TRBV7-2 with TRBJ1-2; 7 bases match TRBD1. Trimming cost V 5 bases and J 8 bases; bases outside gene matches: 5. The CDR3 has 12 amino acids. CDR1 and CDR2 (germline): SGHTA, FQGNSA. CDR3 sequence: CASSRQGGGYTF. The CDR3 region has the DNA TGTGCCAGCAGCCGACAGGGTGGCGGCTACACCTTC. Combining the CDR3 with reference TRBV7-2 and TRBJ1-2 gives the whole variable domain GAGVSQSPSNKVTEKGKDVELRCDPISGHTALYWYRQSLGQGLEFLIYFQGNSAPDKSGLPSDRFSAERTGGSVSTLTIQRTQQEDSAVYLCASSRQGGGYTFGSGTRLTVV.

V usage is TRBV24-1 and J usage is TRBJ1-1; D is ambiguous. Trimming took 1 base from V and 1 from J, leaving 9 bases between them. The CDR3 is 15 amino acids. Germline CDR1 reads KGHDR; CDR2 reads SFDVKD. The CDR3 loop is CATSDFGLTNTEAFF. CDR3 nucleotides: TGTGCCACCAGTGATTTCGGGCTGACGAACACTGAAGCTTTCTTT.

The chain uses TRBV7-6 and TRBJ1-1; D uncertain. Deletions cut 0 bases from V and 10 bases from J, with 12 bases between. The CDR3 spans 13 residues. Germline-derived CDR1 and CDR2 are SGHVS and FNYEAQ. The CDR3 nucleotides read TGTGCCAGCAGCTTAGCGGGAAGTGATACAGCTTTCTTT. Translating it yields CASSLAGSDTAFF.

The V call is TRBV12-5, the J call TRBJ2-1; 9 bases are shared with TRBD2. The germline V gene encodes CDR1 LGHNT and CDR2 FRNRAP. Trimming cost V 3 bases and J 7 bases; bases outside gene matches: 7. This CDR3 has 15 amino acids. CDR3 protein: CASGFPSGNGNEQFF. The CDR3 DNA reads TGTGCTAGTGGTTTCCCTAGCGGGAATGGGAATGAGCAGTTCTTC.

Only a few counts were recorded for this clonotype. The genes are TRBV6-5 and TRBJ2-1, with D perhaps TRBD2 (6 bases). V lost 3 bases to trimming and J lost 3 bases, with 12 bases between them. Germline CDR1 is MNHEY and CDR2 is SVGAGI. The CDR3 contains 15 residues. CDR3 coding DNA: TGTGCCAGCAGTTATCGGGACTCCATCTACAATGAGCAGTTCTTC. This gives the protein CASSYRDSIYNEQFF.